This TCR beta chain was sequenced in a study of vaccination and CD4 T cells after COVID-19. About the study: The convalescents included six males and four females, and among them two were Hispanic while seven were Caucasian. Notes on the study in general: Spike mono-reactivity was shown by 304 of 307 vaccine-specific clones in convalescent patients.

Sequencing of cultured CD4+ T cell DNA used the Oncomine TCR Beta short-read assay. TCRdb independently ran MiXCR on the PCR reads; one entry per CDR3 protein. The data show about 12,000 distinct CDR3 sequences, with around half seen just once and about 15% held by the top ten. This clonotype showed up just a few times. Its antigen is not identified. The CDR3 has 12 residues. V was trimmed by 9 bases and J by 7 bases, leaving 13 bases between them. Looked up from germline, CDR1 is MDHEN and CDR2 is SYDVKM. Treatment defined: roughly ten-day PBMC culture with coronavirus spike peptide pools or control peptides (ViraFEST assay). Peptide pool stimulation in ViraFEST expanded antigen-specific T cells, whose TCRs were then sequenced. Culture proceeded for around 11 days, and CD4+ T cells were then isolated by negative selection.

The material was cultured CD4+ T cells from blood, obtained after SARS-CoV-2 vaccination. The J gene is TRBJ2-4, the V gene TRBV28, with D unclear. The clonotype was recovered from a human donor with COVID-19. The CDR3 sequence: CASTSRMNIQYF. DNA of the CDR3: TGTGCCAGTACATCCCGTATGAACATTCAGTACTTC.